This T cell receptor beta chain was captured by sequencing in a study of cytomegalovirus exposure and HLA in healthy donors. The PCR contained 60 Vbeta and 13 Jbeta primers. The protocol was immunoSEQ multiplex PCR, while the TCRdb copy is restricted to in-frame clones and leaves out a portion. The sample has more than 85,000 clones; over 80% are singletons. The CDR3 loop spans 16 amino acids. CDR1 is LNHDA, CDR2 SQIVND, per germline (reference sequence). J was trimmed by 4 bases and V by 5 bases; bases with no gene match: 11. Material for sequencing was PBMCs. The receptor was isolated from a man aged 40-49 years in good health and CMV-seronegative. This chain connects TRBV19 to TRBJ1-1; 9 bases map to TRBD1. CDR3 amino acids: CASSVRPGQGTTEAFF. In DNA, the CDR3 is TGTGCCAGTAGTGTCCGCCCGGGACAGGGAACCACTGAAGCTTTCTTT.